This is a list of T cell receptor beta chains from one sample in a study of cytomegalovirus exposure and HLA in healthy donors. The assay was immunoSEQ multiplex PCR, and TCRdb's table has in-frame clones only and misses some. The data show over 150,000 clones, with about 80% seen just once and about 2.2% held by the top ten. Material: PBMCs. Receptors originate from a woman aged 25-40 years in good health and CMV-seronegative. CDR3s include the opening cysteine and the closing phenylalanine or tryptophan. A D gene is named only where the DNA matches it firmly. Size is omitted from some rows. Given values are once, few, many or a class for expanded clones.

d_gene	v_gene	len	abundance	j_gene	CDR3nt	CDR3aa
TRBD1	TRBV4-3	15	-	TRBJ2-7	TGCGCCAGCAGCCAAGTTCACGGACAGGGCTACGAGCAGTACTTC	CASSQVHGQGYEQYF
TRBD1	TRBV2	14	-	TRBJ1-2	TGTGCCAGCAGTTCCCTCGGGACAGCAAATGGCTACACCTTC	CASSSLGTANGYTF
-	TRBV29-1	11	-	TRBJ2-7	TGCAGCGGACAAAGGGGTCGAGAGCAGTACTTC	CSGQRGREQYF
TRBD2	TRBV19	13	few	TRBJ2-5	TGTGCCAGCCAGACTAGCGGCCAAGAGACCCAGTACTTC	CASQTSGQETQYF
-	TRBV4-1	19	-	TRBJ1-6	TGCGCCAGCAGCCAAGATCTAAACAGGGCTCACTCCTATAATTCACCCCTCCACTTT	CASSQDLNRAHSYNSPLHF
TRBD2	TRBV27	18	-	TRBJ2-1	TGTGCCAGCAGTTTACGGCCGCCCGCTAGCGGGAGGATGGATGAGCAGTTCTTC	CASSLRPPASGRMDEQFF
-	TRBV2	12	once	TRBJ2-5	TGTGCCAGCACGGTAGGAGCAGAGACCCAGTACTTC	CASTVGAETQYF
-	TRBV19	15	-	TRBJ1-2	TGTGCCAGTCGCCAAGCCGGAGGGGTGGGGAGTGGCTACACCTTC	CASRQAGGVGSGYTF
-	TRBV5-1	14	-	TRBJ2-7	TGCGCCAGCAGTCCCCAGGGGCCCCCCTACGAGCAGTACTTC	CASSPQGPPYEQYF
-	TRBV5-6	17	-	TRBJ2-2	TGTGCCAGCAGCTCCGACCCGGGTACATTAAACACCGGGGAGCTGTTTTTT	CASSSDPGTLNTGELFF
-	TRBV9	11	-	TRBJ2-1	TGTGCCAGCAGCGCCGACAATGAGCAGTTCTTC	CASSADNEQFF
TRBD1	TRBV29-1	15	-	TRBJ1-1	TGCAGCGTTGATAGCAGGGGGATTGTTAGGACTGAAGCTTTCTTT	CSVDSRGIVRTEAFF
-	TRBV4-1	13	-	TRBJ2-7	TGCGCCAGCAGTCAACCGACGGACTACGAGCAGTACTTC	CASSQPTDYEQYF
TRBD1	TRBV11-2	15	-	TRBJ2-7	TGTGCCAGCAGCTCCGGACAGGGGATGGTCTACGAGCAGTACTTC	CASSSGQGMVYEQYF
-	TRBV5-6	13	few	TRBJ1-1	TGTGCCAGCAGCTTCGGGGGGAACACTGAAGCTTTCTTT	CASSFGGNTEAFF
-	TRBV4-1	15	-	TRBJ2-3	TGCGCCAGCAGCCAAGGCCTAGCGAGCACAGATACGCAGTATTTT	CASSQGLASTDTQYF
TRBD2	TRBV9	16	-	TRBJ2-1	TGTGCCAGCAGCACTGCGGGACTAGCGGAGTACAATGAGCAGTTCTTC	CASSTAGLAEYNEQFF
-	TRBV5-6	11	few	TRBJ2-5	TGTGCCAGCAGCGTACAAGAGACCCAGTACTTC	CASSVQETQYF
-	TRBV27	15	-	TRBJ2-1	TGTGCCAGCAGTTTAGGGCAGGGCCAGTACAATGAGCAGTTCTTC	CASSLGQGQYNEQFF
TRBD1	TRBV18	15	-	TRBJ1-2	TGTGCCAGCTCACCGATCGAGACAGGGTCGTATGGCTACACCTTC	CASSPIETGSYGYTF
-	TRBV6-1	14	-	TRBJ1-2	TGTGCCAGCAGGCCAAAACTCGGGGGCTATGGCTACACCTTC	CASRPKLGGYGYTF
-	TRBV5-1	14	once	TRBJ2-3	TGCGCCAGCAGCTTCCGGACAAGCACAGATACGCAGTATTTT	CASSFRTSTDTQYF
TRBD2	TRBV9	15	once	TRBJ2-1	TGTGCCAGCAGCCTTTCGGGAGGGCCTTACAATGAGCAGTTCTTC	CASSLSGGPYNEQFF
-	TRBV7-9	16	few	TRBJ1-1	TGTGCCAGCAGCTCCCCGTGGGGGGGGAAGAACACTGAAGCTTTCTTT	CASSSPWGGKNTEAFF
TRBD1	TRBV6-5	15	-	TRBJ1-1	TGTGCCAGCAGGCAAACAACAGGGGAGATGACTGAAGCTTTCTTT	CASRQTTGEMTEAFF
-	TRBV5-1	12	-	TRBJ2-7	TGCGCCAGCAGCTCAGACATGTACGAGCAGTACTTC	CASSSDMYEQYF
-	TRBV7-9	15	-	TRBJ1-1	TGTTCCAGCAGCCCCCGGGACTTCGAGAACACTGAAGCTTTCTTT	CSSSPRDFENTEAFF
-	TRBV28	14	-	TRBJ2-7	TGTGCCAGCAGCCCTGGAGGTTCCTTGTACGAGCAGTACTTC	CASSPGGSLYEQYF
-	TRBV6-5	16	-	TRBJ1-2	TGTGCCAGCAGTTACTCTAGGAGTCAGGGGAGCCTTGGCTACACCTTC	CASSYSRSQGSLGYTF
-	TRBV2	13	-	TRBJ1-5	TGTGCCAGCGAGGGTTATAGCAATCAGCCCCAGCATTTT	CASEGYSNQPQHF
TRBD1	TRBV28	16	-	TRBJ2-2	TGTGCCAGCAGTTCCCTACAGGGGGCTGGGACCGGGGAGCTGTTTTTT	CASSSLQGAGTGELFF
-	TRBV15	15	-	TRBJ2-7	TGTGCCACCAGCCCCCGGTCTAGGGGCTCCTACGAGCAGTACTTC	CATSPRSRGSYEQYF
-	TRBV2	14	-	TRBJ1-2	TGTGCCAGCAGGGGGGACACCACTAACTATGGCTACACCTTC	CASRGDTTNYGYTF
TRBD1	TRBV9	15	-	TRBJ1-2	TGTGCCAGCAGCATACGGGACAGCTTACGAAATGGCTACACCTTC	CASSIRDSLRNGYTF
-	TRBV5-6	15	-	TRBJ2-7	TGTGCCAGCATCCTACAGGGAAATAATCGTAACGAGCAGTACTTC	CASILQGNNRNEQYF
-	TRBV5-1	15	once	TRBJ2-1	TGCGCCAGCAGCTTGGACGGTGGCTCCTACAATGAGCAGTTCTTC	CASSLDGGSYNEQFF
-	TRBV19	15	-	TRBJ1-2	TGTGCCAGTAGTATTAACGGATGGGCCAGGAAGGACTACACCTTC	CASSINGWARKDYTF
-	TRBV19	14	-	TRBJ2-1	TGTGCCAGCCGTTGGGCCAACGAAGGAGGTGAGCAGTTCTTC	CASRWANEGGEQFF
TRBD1	TRBV4-3	19	few	TRBJ1-1	TGCGCCAGCAGCACAACGATAACGGGCACAGGGGGGGCGAACACTGAAGCTTTCTTT	CASSTTITGTGGANTEAFF
-	TRBV27	12	-	TRBJ1-5	TGTGCCAGCTCCGCGGGGTATCAGCCCCAGCATTTT	CASSAGYQPQHF
-	TRBV29-1	12	-	TRBJ2-7	TGCAGCGTTGAAGTCCCTAGCTACGAGCAGTACTTC	CSVEVPSYEQYF
-	TRBV5-6	16	-	TRBJ2-3	TGTGCCAGCAGCTTGGTTTTCTCAGGGAGCACAGATACGCAGTATTTT	CASSLVFSGSTDTQYF
TRBD1	TRBV27	15	-	TRBJ2-1	TGTGCCAGCAGTTTCGGGACAGGACCTATGAATGAGCAGTTCTTC	CASSFGTGPMNEQFF
TRBD2	TRBV6-1	15	-	TRBJ2-7	TGTGCCAGCAGTGAACTAGCGGGGGGACTCTCCGAGCAGTACTTC	CASSELAGGLSEQYF
-	TRBV12-2	17	once	TRBJ1-5	TGTGCAAGTCGCTTACGGGGAACGACTCGCTACAATCAGCCCCAGCATTTT	CASRLRGTTRYNQPQHF
-	TRBV18	14	-	TRBJ2-5	TGTGCCAGCTCACCCCGGTCCGATCAAGAGACCCAGTACTTC	CASSPRSDQETQYF
TRBD2	TRBV19	16	-	TRBJ2-7	TGTGCCAGTAGTATATTCGGCGGGGGGTCCTCCTACGAGCAGTACTTC	CASSIFGGGSSYEQYF
-	TRBV7-9	14	-	TRBJ2-1	TGTTCCAGCAGCTTAGTTTACAGCTACAATGAGCAGTTCTTC	CSSSLVYSYNEQFF
-	TRBV2	12	-	TRBJ2-5	TGTGCCAGCAGGTTGACAGAAAAGACCCAGTACTTC	CASRLTEKTQYF
-	TRBV5-1	13	once	TRBJ2-7	TGCGCCAGCAGCCCGAGCGGCTCCTACGAGCAGTACTTC	CASSPSGSYEQYF
-	TRBV29-1	12	-	TRBJ1-2	TGCAGCGTTGATACAGGGAACTATGGCTACACCTTC	CSVDTGNYGYTF
-	TRBV2	13	-	TRBJ2-2	TGTGCGGCGGGGGCGGTGAACACCGGGGAGCTGTTTTTT	CAAGAVNTGELFF
-	TRBV29-1	14	-	TRBJ2-5	TGCAGCGTTGAAAGGGGACAAGCCCCCGAGACCCAGTACTTC	CSVERGQAPETQYF
-	TRBV9	17	-	TRBJ2-3	TGTGCCAGCAGCGAAGGGGTTGGTGCGGAGAGCACAGATACGCAGTATTTT	CASSEGVGAESTDTQYF